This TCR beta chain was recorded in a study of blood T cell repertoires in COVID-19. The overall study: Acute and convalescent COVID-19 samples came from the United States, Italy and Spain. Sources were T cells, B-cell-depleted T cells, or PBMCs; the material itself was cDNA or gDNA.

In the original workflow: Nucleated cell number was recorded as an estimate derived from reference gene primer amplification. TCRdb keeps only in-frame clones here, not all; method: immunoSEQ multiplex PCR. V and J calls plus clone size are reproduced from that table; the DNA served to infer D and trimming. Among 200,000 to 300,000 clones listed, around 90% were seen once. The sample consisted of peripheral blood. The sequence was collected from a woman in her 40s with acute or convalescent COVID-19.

CDR3 sequence (DNA): TGTGCCAGTAAATGGGCCCAGACGGATAACTATGGCTACACCTTC. Its translation is CASKWAQTDNYGYTF. The chain couples TRBV19 to TRBJ1-2; D is uncertain. CDR3 length: 15 residues. Trimming stripped 7 bases from V and 1 base from J, with 16 bases between. In germline, CDR1 is LNHDA, CDR2 SQIVND (reference sequence).